Below, 27 T cell receptor beta chains from the same sample are listed, as sequenced in a study of T-cell memory formation after mild COVID-19. TCRdb analysed the 5' RACE reads with MiXCR anew, one entry per CDR3 protein. This table holds some 290,000 distinct CDR3 sequences, about a sixth found once. The specimen sequenced was PBMCs or a T cell subset sorted from them (not recorded which). The source of these receptors is a man younger than 35 who had mild COVID-19 (a few samples of this study predate the infection). Cell type and time point are not known.

This chain uses TRBV29-1 with TRBJ1-2; a possible D gene is TRBD1 (6 bases). Trimming took off 4 bases at V and 0 bases at J, with 18 bases between the two ends. From germline, CDR1 is SQVTM and CDR2 ANQGSEA. The CDR3 is 16 residues long. The CDR3 DNA reads TGCAGCGTTGGTAGGCGGCCCAGGGGATCTAACTATGGCTACACCTTC. Protein: CSVGRRPRGSNYGYTF.

This clonotype has a handful of counts. The genes are TRBV6-1 and TRBJ2-4; D unresolved. Germline values: CDR1 MNHNS, CDR2 SASEGT. The CDR3 runs 14 residues. The V and J ends lost 7 bases and 0 bases respectively, with 10 bases between them. The CDR3 is CASTRSLAKNIQYF. CDR3 nucleotides: TGTGCCAGCACCCGATCTCTAGCCAAAAACATTCAGTACTTC.

The chain is built from TRBV9 and TRBJ2-1, with D maybe TRBD2 (6 bases). This CDR3 comprises 16 residues. In germline, CDR1 is SGDLS, CDR2 YYNGEE. Trimming cost V 0 bases and J 0 bases, with 10 bases left between them. The CDR3 spells CASSVVAGSSYNEQFF. DNA for the CDR3: TGTGCCAGCAGCGTAGTGGCGGGGAGCTCCTACAATGAGCAGTTCTTC.

The chain links TRBV20-1 to TRBJ2-1; 8 bases are shared with TRBD1. V was pared by 7 bases and J by 9 bases, with 5 bases of the junction left unmatched. This CDR3 has 11 amino acids. In germline, CDR1 is DFQATT, CDR2 SNEGSKA (reference sequence). The CDR3 spells CSGQGASEQFF. The CDR3, as DNA: TGCAGTGGGCAGGGGGCGTCTGAGCAGTTCTTC.

J is TRBJ1-5 and V is TRBV20-1, with D tentatively TRBD1 (6 bases). The germline V and J ends were trimmed by 2 bases and 4 bases, with 12 bases remaining between them. CDR1 and CDR2 from the germline V gene are DFQATT and SNEGSKA (reference sequence). This CDR3 region has 14 residues. The CDR3 coding sequence is TGCAGTGCTAGAAGGGGGGCGACAAATCAGCCCCAGCATTTT. It is translated as CSARRGATNQPQHF.

This clonotype occurred a few times. The CDR3 loop is CASSYNNQPQHF. The CDR3 DNA reads TGTGCCAGCAGTTACAATAATCAGCCCCAGCATTTT. V usage is TRBV6-5 and J usage is TRBJ1-5, with D uncertain. This CDR3 region has 12 residues. Trimming removed 2 bases at V and 4 bases at J, with 3 bases between. Germline V gene lookup returns CDR1 MNHEY and CDR2 SVGAGI.

This sequence joins TRBV12-3 or TRBV12-4 and TRBJ2-7, with 7 bases aligning to TRBD1. The CDR3 has 16 amino acids. V dropped 6 bases and J dropped 3; count of bases not matched to a gene: 14. CDR3 in DNA: TGTGCCAGCAGATCGGCGCAGGGGGACGGATACTACGAGCAGTACTTC. Its protein is CASRSAQGDGYYEQYF.

The chain uses TRBV3-1 and TRBJ1-1; D ambiguous. V lost 4 bases and J 5 bases, leaving 11 bases between the germline ends. This CDR3 has 13 residues. In germline, CDR1 is LGHDT, CDR2 YNNKEL (reference sequence). The CDR3 DNA reads as TGTGCCAGCAGCCCGGGCGAACGAACTGAAGCTTTCTTT. Amino acid sequence: CASSPGERTEAFF.

This clonotype was observed a handful of times. The rearrangement uses TRBV29-1 and TRBJ2-5, with 12 bases aligning to TRBD1. Germline V CDR1 and CDR2: SQVTM, ANQGSEA. The V segment lost 3 bases and the J segment 5 bases; nucleotides outside the gene matches: 7. The CDR3 extends over 15 amino acids. DNA of the CDR3: TGCAGCGTTGACGGGGGACAGGGGGCTAGGGAGACCCAGTACTTC. Translation gives CSVDGGQGARETQYF.

V and J are TRBV7-2 and TRBJ2-5, with 9 bases matching TRBD1. The V gene end was trimmed by 7 bases and the J gene end by 5 bases; junction bases not matched to a gene: 8. This CDR3 has 14 amino acids. CDR1 SGHTA and CDR2 FQGNSA come from the germline V gene. Here the CDR3 reads CASNPGQGRETQYF. CDR3 bases: TGTGCCAGCAACCCGGGACAGGGAAGGGAGACCCAGTACTTC.

This clonotype has only a few counts. The gene calls are TRBV7-2 and TRBJ2-5; 9 bases align to TRBD2. This CDR3 spans 14 amino acids. Germline lookup yields CDR1 SGHTA and CDR2 FQGNSA. V lost 3 bases to trimming and J lost 3 bases; unmatched junction nucleotides: 2. The DNA for the CDR3 is TGTGCCAGCAGCTTCCGGACTAGCGAAGAGACCCAGTACTTC. This sequence encodes CASSFRTSEETQYF.

This clonotype was counted ten times or more. The CDR3 is CASSFTGTGNTIYF. The CDR3 DNA is TGTGCCAGCAGCTTCACCGGGACAGGAAACACCATATATTTT. This chain joins TRBV7-9 and TRBJ1-3, with D tentatively TRBD1 (6 bases). V shed 3 bases and J shed 4 bases, with 10 bases lying between them. The CDR3 spans 14 residues. Per germline, CDR1 SEHNR and CDR2 FQNEAQ (reference sequence).

The CDR3 region is CASSLVFTDRVAYEQYF. The CDR3 DNA follows: TGTGCCAGCAGCTTAGTTTTCACGGACAGGGTAGCCTACGAGCAGTACTTC. The chain employs TRBV7-8 and TRBJ2-7; 8 positions match TRBD1. J gave up 2 bases and V 1 base, and 10 bases lay outside the gene matches. Germline loops: CDR1 SGHVS, CDR2 FQNEAQ. CDR3 length: 17 amino acids.

This clonotype was observed a few times. The V and J genes are TRBV28 and TRBJ1-1; D gene ambiguous. V dropped 5 bases and J dropped 4 bases, with 17 bases sitting between them. The CDR3 totals 15 residues. Germline CDR1 is MDHEN and CDR2 is SYDVKM. In DNA form, the CDR3 reads TGTGCCAGCAGTCCAAATGAGGGAAGGTCCACTGAAGCTTTCTTT. This encodes CASSPNEGRSTEAFF. The entire variable domain, with the rest obtained from reference TRBV28 and TRBJ1-1, is as follows: DVKVTQSSRYLVKRTGEKVFLECVQDMDHENMFWYRQDPGLGLRLIYFSYDVKMKEKGDIPEGYSVSREKKERFSLILESASTNQTSMYLCASSPNEGRSTEAFFGQGTRLTVV.

V usage is TRBV4-3 and J usage is TRBJ1-3; no definite D call. V was trimmed by 0 bases and J by 0 bases, leaving 6 bases between them. The CDR3 loop spans 15 amino acids. The germline gives CDR1 LGHNA, CDR2 YSLEER. This CDR3 is CASSQDTVSGNTIYF. CDR3 nucleotides: TGCGCCAGCAGCCAAGATACGGTCTCTGGAAACACCATATATTTT.

This clonotype was seen many times. This chain links TRBV7-6 with TRBJ2-1, with 7 bases lining up with TRBD2. The CDR3 has 14 amino acids. Germline lookup yields CDR1 SGHVS and CDR2 FNYEAQ. J lost 3 bases, V lost 4 bases, and 3 bases had no gene match. CDR3 sequence reads: CASSWGGSYNEQFF. The CDR3 bases are TGTGCCAGCAGCTGGGGGGGTAGCTACAATGAGCAGTTCTTC.

Comment on this clonotype: This is likely a read error, given that the CDR3 carries no conserved phenylalanine or tryptophan at its end. This chain links TRBV7-9 with TRBJ2-7; D is possibly TRBD2 (6 bases). CDR3 length: 13 amino acids. In germline, CDR1 is SEHNR, CDR2 FQNEAQ (reference sequence). Trimming shortened V by 7 bases and J by 3 bases, and 13 bases separated the two germline ends. CDR3 coding DNA: TGTGCCAGCACCCTTTCCGGGGGCTACGAGCAGTACTTA. Its protein product is CASTLSGGYEQYL.

V usage is TRBV20-1 and J usage is TRBJ2-2; 8 positions agree with TRBD2. Germline loops: CDR1 DFQATT, CDR2 SNEGSKA (reference sequence). The CDR3 consists of 15 residues. V lost 3 bases to trimming and J lost 2 bases; unmatched junction nucleotides: 5. In DNA, the CDR3 is TGCAGTGCTAGTGCAACTAGCGGCAACACCGGGGAGCTGTTTTTT. This encodes CSASATSGNTGELFF.

In this sample, this clonotype turned up a few times. The rearrangement uses TRBV18 and TRBJ2-7; D might be TRBD1 (5 bases). Per the germline V gene, CDR1 is KGHSH and CDR2 is LQKENI. V dropped 5 bases and J dropped 3 bases, with 11 bases sitting between them. This CDR3 spans 13 amino acids. In DNA, the CDR3 is TGTGCCAGCTCAGGGGCCGGAAACTACGAGCAGTACGTC. This sequence encodes CASSGAGNYEQYV.

The V call is TRBV20-1, the J call TRBJ2-1, with 7 bases aligning to TRBD1. Looked up from germline, CDR1 is DFQATT and CDR2 is SNEGSKA (reference sequence). Losses at the gene ends were 5 bases for V and 10 bases for J; bases not matched to a gene: 14. This CDR3 is built from 14 residues. This CDR3 reads CSASSGGIGDEQFF. The CDR3 nucleotides read TGCAGTGCTTCATCAGGGGGTATCGGCGACGAGCAGTTCTTC.

The V and J genes are TRBV4-3 and TRBJ1-2; D remains ambiguous. Germline CDR1 and CDR2: LGHNA and YSLEER. Trimming took 0 bases from V and 4 from J, leaving 15 bases between them. The CDR3 totals 16 residues. The CDR3 loop is CASSQDPLLGSYGYTF. CDR3 bases: TGCGCCAGCAGCCAAGATCCACTTCTGGGGAGCTATGGCTACACCTTC.

This chain uses TRBV4-2 with TRBJ2-7; the match to TRBD1 covers 8 bases. The trim removed 0 bases at V and 5 bases at J, leaving 6 bases unmatched. CDR1 LGHNA and CDR2 YNFKEQ come from the germline V gene. CDR3 length equals 15 residues. The CDR3 sequence is CASSQEWQGANEQYF. CDR3 sequence (DNA): TGTGCCAGCAGCCAAGAGTGGCAGGGGGCCAACGAGCAGTACTTC.

This chain connects TRBV7-3 to TRBJ1-2; 10 bases are shared with TRBD1. V lost 5 bases, J lost 2 bases, and 8 bases stayed unmatched. The CDR3 covers 16 residues. Germline V CDR1 and CDR2: SGHTA, FQGTGA. The CDR3 here is CASSIKTGGWNYGYTF. In DNA form, the CDR3 reads TGTGCCAGCAGCATAAAGACAGGGGGCTGGAACTATGGCTACACCTTC. Using reference TRBV7-3 and TRBJ1-2 for the parts outside the CDR3, the full variable domain is GAGVSQTPSNKVTEKGKYVELRCDPISGHTALYWYRQSLGQGPEFLIYFQGTGAADDSGLPNDRFFAVRPEGSVSTLKIQRTERGDSAVYLCASSIKTGGWNYGYTFGSGTRLTVV.

This chain joins TRBV6-6 and TRBJ1-5; no firm D call. V shed 2 bases and J shed 0 bases, with 8 bases lying between them. The CDR3 totals 15 residues. CDR1 is MNHNY and CDR2 is SVGAGI in the germline V gene (reference sequence). DNA of the CDR3: TGTGCCAGCAGTTACGGGGAATATAGCAATCAGCCCCAGCATTTT. Its protein is CASSYGEYSNQPQHF.

This clonotype came up a few times. The CDR3 region is CASSLAGWASPTDTQYF. The CDR3 DNA sequence: TGTGCCAGCAGCTTGGCTGGTTGGGCGTCCCCCACAGATACGCAGTATTTT. The V gene is TRBV5-4, the J gene TRBJ2-3, with unresolved D. Trimming stripped 0 bases from V and 2 bases from J, with 16 bases between. Germline values: CDR1 SGHNT, CDR2 YYREEE (reference sequence). This CDR3 is 17 amino acids long.

The chain couples TRBV7-9 to TRBJ1-1; D is unclear. This CDR3 contains 15 residues. The ends were cut back, 1 base at V and 3 bases at J, with 12 bases in the middle. Per germline, CDR1 SEHNR and CDR2 FQNEAQ (reference sequence). The CDR3 is CASSLGTPWYTEAFF. CDR3 nucleotides: TGTGCCAGCAGCTTAGGGACCCCGTGGTACACTGAAGCTTTCTTT.

This clonotype appeared a few times. This chain uses TRBV2 with TRBJ1-5; D uncertain. Per germline, CDR1 SNHLY and CDR2 FYNNEI. Trimming removed 4 bases from V and 0 bases from J, with 4 bases in between. This CDR3 is built from 13 residues. The CDR3: CASSGDSNQPQHF. As DNA, the CDR3 is TGTGCCAGCAGTGGGGATAGCAATCAGCCCCAGCATTTT.